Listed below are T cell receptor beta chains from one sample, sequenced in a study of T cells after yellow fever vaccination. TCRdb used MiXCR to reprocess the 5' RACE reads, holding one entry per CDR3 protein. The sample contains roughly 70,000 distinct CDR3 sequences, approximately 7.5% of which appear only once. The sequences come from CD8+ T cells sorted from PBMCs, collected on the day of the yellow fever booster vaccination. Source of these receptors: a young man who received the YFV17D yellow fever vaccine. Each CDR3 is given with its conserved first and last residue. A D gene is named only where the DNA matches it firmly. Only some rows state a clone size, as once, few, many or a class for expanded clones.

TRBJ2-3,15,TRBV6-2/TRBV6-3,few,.,TGTGCCAGCAGTTACGGGGTAACTAGCACAGATACGCAGTATTTT,CASSYGVTSTDTQYF
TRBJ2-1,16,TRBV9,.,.,TGTGCCAGCAGCGTAGGATGGGACACCTCCTACAATGAGCAGTTCTTC,CASSVGWDTSYNEQFF
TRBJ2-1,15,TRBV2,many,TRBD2,TGTGCCGGATCCGGGGGGTCCGTGGCCAACAATGAGCAGTTCTTC,CAGSGGSVANNEQFF
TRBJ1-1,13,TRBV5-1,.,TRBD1,TGCGCCAGCCGGACAGGGTCGAACACTGAAGCTTTCTTT,CASRTGSNTEAFF
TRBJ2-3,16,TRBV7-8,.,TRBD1,TGTGCCAGCAGCCTCGGGACAGGGGGCGGCACAGATACGCAGTATTTT,CASSLGTGGGTDTQYF
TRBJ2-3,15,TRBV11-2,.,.,TGTGCCAGCAGCTTATGGGGGACTAGCACAGATACGCAGTATTTT,CASSLWGTSTDTQYF
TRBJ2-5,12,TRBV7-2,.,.,TGTGCCAGCAGCTTTGCGGGAAAGACCCAGTACTTC,CASSFAGKTQYF
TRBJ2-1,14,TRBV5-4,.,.,TGTGCCAGCACTCCGTCGGGCTCCTACAATGAGCAGTTCTTC,CASTPSGSYNEQFF
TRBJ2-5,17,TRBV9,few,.,TGTGCCAGCAGCCCTCCCCCCCTCTTGACAAGCCAAGAGACCCAGTACTTC,CASSPPPLLTSQETQYF
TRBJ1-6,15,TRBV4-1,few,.,TGCGCCAGCAGCCAGGGGCCGCCCTTTAATTCACCCCTCCACTTT,CASSQGPPFNSPLHF
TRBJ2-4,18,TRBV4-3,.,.,TGCGCCAGCAGCCAAGATACCGGGCAGCGTTTTCTCAAAAACATTCAGTACTTC,CASSQDTGQRFLKNIQYF
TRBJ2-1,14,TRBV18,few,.,TGTGCCAGCTCACCGCCGGGACTTTCAACCGGTCAGTTCTTC,CASSPPGLSTGQFF
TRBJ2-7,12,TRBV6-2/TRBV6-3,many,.,TGTGCCAGCACGGAGAGCTCCTACGAGCAGTACTTC,CASTESSYEQYF
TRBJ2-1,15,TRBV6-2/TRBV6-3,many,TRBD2,TGTGCCAGCGGCACTAGCGGGAGTCTTCGCGATGAGCAGTTCTTC,CASGTSGSLRDEQFF
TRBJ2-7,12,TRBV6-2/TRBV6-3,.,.,TGTGCCAGCAGTTACGCGGCTAACGAGCAGTACTTC,CASSYAANEQYF
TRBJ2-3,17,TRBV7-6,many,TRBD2,TGTGCCAGCAGCCAGACTAGCGGGACCGGGGGTACAGATACGCAGTATTTT,CASSQTSGTGGTDTQYF
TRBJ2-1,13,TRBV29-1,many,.,TGCAGCGTTGGGGGCGGGACCTACAATGAGCAGTTCTTC,CSVGGGTYNEQFF
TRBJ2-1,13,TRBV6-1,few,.,TGTGCCAGCAGCAAAAGCACCTACAATGAGCAGTTCTTC,CASSKSTYNEQFF
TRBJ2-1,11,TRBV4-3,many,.,TGCGCCACTGGGGAGCCGAATGAGCAGTTCTTC,CATGEPNEQFF
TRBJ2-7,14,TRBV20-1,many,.,TGCAGTGCTGCCTACGCGGACACCTCCTACGAGCAGTACTTC,CSAAYADTSYEQYF
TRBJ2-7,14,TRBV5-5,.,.,TGTGCCAGCGGCCCGACGGGCCTACGCTACGAGCAGTACTTC,CASGPTGLRYEQYF
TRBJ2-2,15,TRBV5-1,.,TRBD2,TGCGCCAGCAGCTCTACTAGCGGGACCACCGGGGAGCTGTTTTTT,CASSSTSGTTGELFF
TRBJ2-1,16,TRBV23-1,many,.,TGCGCCAGCAGTCAATCGCACTCGGGGCCACACAATGAGCAGTTCTTC,CASSQSHSGPHNEQFF
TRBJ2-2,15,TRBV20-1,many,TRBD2,TGCAGTGCAGAAAAAGCGGGAGATGTCACCGGGGAGCTGTTTTTT,CSAEKAGDVTGELFF
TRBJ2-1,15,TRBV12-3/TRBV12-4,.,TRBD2,TGTGCCAGCAGCACAGCGACGGGAGGGCCTAATGAGCAGTTCTTC,CASSTATGGPNEQFF
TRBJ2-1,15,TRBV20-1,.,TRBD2,TGCAGTGCTACTCTGGGACTAGCGGGAGCCTATGAGCAGTTCTTC,CSATLGLAGAYEQFF
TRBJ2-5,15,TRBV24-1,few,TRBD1,TGTGCCACCAGTGAGATTGGACAGGGAGTCGAGACCCAGTACTTC,CATSEIGQGVETQYF
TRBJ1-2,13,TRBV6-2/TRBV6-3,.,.,TGTGCCAGCAGTGGGACGGAAAACTATGGCTACACCTTC,CASSGTENYGYTF
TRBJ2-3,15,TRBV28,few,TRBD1,TGTGCCAGCACCCCTTTTGGACAGGTCACAGATACGCAGTATTTT,CASTPFGQVTDTQYF
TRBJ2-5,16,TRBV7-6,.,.,TGTGCCAGCAGCCTCAGTCCCGACGCATTCCAAGAGACCCAGTACTTC,CASSLSPDAFQETQYF
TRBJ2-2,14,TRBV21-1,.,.,TGTGCCAGCACCACCACCGGGGGGTCCGGGGAGCTGTTTTTT,CASTTTGGSGELFF
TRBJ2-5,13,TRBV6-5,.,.,TGTGCCAGCAGTTTCGGACTTTCGGAGACCCAGTACTTC,CASSFGLSETQYF
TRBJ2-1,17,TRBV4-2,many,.,TGTGCCAGCAGCCAAGAAGAAGCGACCGCTTCGGACAATGAGCAGTTCTTC,CASSQEEATASDNEQFF
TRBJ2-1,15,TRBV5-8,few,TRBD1,TGTGCCAGCAGCTTGGGGACAGGGGTTGACAATGAGCAGTTCTTC,CASSLGTGVDNEQFF
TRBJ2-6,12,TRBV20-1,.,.,TGCAGTGCCCCCTCTGGGGCCAACGTCCTGACTTTC,CSAPSGANVLTF
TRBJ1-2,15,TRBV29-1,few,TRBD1,TGCAGCGTAGACCTCCGGGACAGGAAAGCCTATGGCTACACCTTC,CSVDLRDRKAYGYTF
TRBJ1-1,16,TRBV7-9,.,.,TGTGCCAGCAGCTTTACAGGGTTTGTCTTAGGCGCTGAAGCTTTCTTT,CASSFTGFVLGAEAFF
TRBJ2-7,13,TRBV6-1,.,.,TGTGCCAGCACTGACAGTGACTCCTACGAGCAGTACTTC,CASTDSDSYEQYF
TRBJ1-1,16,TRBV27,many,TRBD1,TGTGCCAGCAGTCCTTCGATGGGACAGGGTGGCACTGAAGCTTTCTTT,CASSPSMGQGGTEAFF
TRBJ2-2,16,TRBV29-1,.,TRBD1,TGCAGCGTTGAAGATCGGGGACAGGACTTCACCGGGGAGCTGTTTTTT,CSVEDRGQDFTGELFF
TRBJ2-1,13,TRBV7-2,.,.,TGTGCCAGCAGCTTAGAACCCGAGGATGAGCAGTTCTTC,CASSLEPEDEQFF
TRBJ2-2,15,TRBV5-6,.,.,TGTGCCAGCAGCTCAGACAGACCGAACACCGGGGAGCTGTTTTTT,CASSSDRPNTGELFF
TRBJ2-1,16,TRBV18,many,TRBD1,TGTGCCAGCTCCCCAACAGGGGAGTTGGGCTACAATGAGCAGTTCTTC,CASSPTGELGYNEQFF
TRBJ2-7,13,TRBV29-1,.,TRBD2,TGCAGCGTTGCCGCGGGAGGGCCGTACGAGCAGTACTTC,CSVAAGGPYEQYF
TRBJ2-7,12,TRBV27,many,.,TGTGCCAGCAGCCCAGTCGTTGGCGAGCAGTACTTC,CASSPVVGEQYF
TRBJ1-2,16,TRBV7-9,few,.,TGTGCCATCAGTCGGCAAGGGTCGGGGTTGGATTATGGCTACACCTTC,CAISRQGSGLDYGYTF